The entry below gives a single T cell receptor (beta chain) sequence along with its context. Its matching antigen is unknown. Germline V gene lookup returns CDR1 SGHTS and CDR2 YDEGEE. Trimming took 7 bases from V and 7 from J; bases not matched to a gene: 7. CDR3 size: 12 residues. The sample is drawn from a study of cytomegalovirus exposure and HLA in healthy donors. Regarding the study as a whole: In a later analysis, a genetic analysis reported fewer productive-TCR N-insertions in an Asian-associated ancestry cluster than the cohort average.

PCR employed 60 Vbeta and 13 Jbeta primers. Sequenced by immunoSEQ multiplex PCR; TCRdb stores in-frame clones only, minus some. Of fewer than 100,000 clones in the sample, roughly 75% were seen once. The sequence came from a woman aged 55-69 years in good health and CMV-seronegative. The specimen was PBMCs. V usage is TRBV5-8 and J usage is TRBJ1-1; 7 bases agree with TRBD1. DNA for the CDR3: TGTGCCAGCGTGGACAGGAATTATGAAGCTTTCTTT. Its protein is CASVDRNYEAFF.